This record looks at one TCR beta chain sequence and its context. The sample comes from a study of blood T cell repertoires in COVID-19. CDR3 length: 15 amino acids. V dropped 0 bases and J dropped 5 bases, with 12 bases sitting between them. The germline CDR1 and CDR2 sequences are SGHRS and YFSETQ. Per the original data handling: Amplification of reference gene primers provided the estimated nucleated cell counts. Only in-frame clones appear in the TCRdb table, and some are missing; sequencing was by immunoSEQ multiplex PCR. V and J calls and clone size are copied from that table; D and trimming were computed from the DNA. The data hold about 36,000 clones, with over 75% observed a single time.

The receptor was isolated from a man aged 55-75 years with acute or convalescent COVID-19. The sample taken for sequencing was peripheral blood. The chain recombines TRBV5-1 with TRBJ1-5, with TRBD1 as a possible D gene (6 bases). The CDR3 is CASSLDGRTDQPQHF. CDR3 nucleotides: TGCGCCAGCAGCTTGGATGGAAGGACAGATCAGCCCCAGCATTTT.